The 23 T cell receptor beta chains listed next were all sequenced from one sample in a study of PD-L1 blockade in urothelial cancer. Time point of the sample: pretreatment peripheral blood. Assay: immunoSEQ multiplex PCR; the TCRdb copy retains only in-frame clones and omits some. The sample records 70,000 to 80,000 clones, about 82% being singletons. The sequenced sample was PBMCs, obtained around atezolizumab (anti-PD-L1) treatment. Receptors originate from a man between 35 and 55 years old with urothelial cancer.

The gene calls are TRBV19 and TRBJ2-7; TRBD1 matches at 7 bases. The germline V gene has CDR1 LNHDA and CDR2 SQIVND (reference sequence). The CDR3 runs to 14 residues. V dropped 6 bases and J dropped 4; count of bases not matched to a gene: 9. The CDR3 bases are TGTGCCAGTAGACAATCGGGACAGAATTACGAGCAGTACTTC. Its translation: CASRQSGQNYEQYF.

The chain couples TRBV18 to TRBJ1-2; the D gene is possibly TRBD1 (5 bases). Germline V gene lookup returns CDR1 KGHSH and CDR2 LQKENI. The CDR3 runs to 13 residues. Trimming took off 6 bases at V and 8 bases at J, with 16 bases between the two ends. The CDR3 bases are TGTGCCAGCTCCCCCGCGGGGGTTCCGGGCTACACCTTC. Encoded protein: CASSPAGVPGYTF.

The rearrangement links TRBV9 to TRBJ2-1; TRBD2 aligns across 12 bases. Per germline, CDR1 SGDLS and CDR2 YYNGEE. Trimming removed 4 bases from V and 7 bases from J; junction bases left unmatched: 6. The CDR3 loop spans 15 amino acids. CDR3 sequence: CASSSLGLAGNEQFF. CDR3 DNA sequence: TGTGCCAGCAGCTCCCTGGGACTAGCGGGTAATGAGCAGTTCTTC.

The V and J genes are TRBV30 and TRBJ2-3; TRBD2 is a possible D gene (5 bases). CDR3 length: 12 residues. Trimming took 3 bases from V and 2 from J, leaving 6 bases between them. Looked up from germline, CDR1 is GTSNPN and CDR2 is SVGIG (reference sequence). CDR3: CAWSRDTDTQYF. The DNA for the CDR3 is TGTGCCTGGAGCCGGGACACAGATACGCAGTATTTT.

J is TRBJ1-2 and V is TRBV21-1; TRBD1 is the table's D call, not checked against the DNA. TRBV21-1 is marked as a pseudogene. The CDR3 totals 15 residues. The CDR3 bases are TGTGCCAGCAGAGGACAGGGGGCGAATCCGTATGGCTACACCTTC. The encoded protein is CASRGQGANPYGYTF.

This clone was counted once. The chain combines TRBV28 with TRBJ2-7; TRBD2 agrees at 7 bases. CDR3 length: 15 residues. Germline CDR1 and CDR2: MDHEN and SYDVKM. Trimming removed 7 bases from V and 0 bases from J; junction bases left unmatched: 9. The CDR3 region is CASTVEASGSYEQYF. CDR3 in DNA: TGTGCCAGCACCGTAGAGGCTAGCGGCTCCTACGAGCAGTACTTC.

The chain employs TRBV30 and TRBJ2-6; 7 nucleotides line up with TRBD2. This CDR3 has 14 amino acids. Germline V gives CDR1 GTSNPN, CDR2 SVGIG (reference sequence). J gave up 1 base and V 4 bases, and 1 base lay outside the gene matches. The CDR3 DNA reads as TGTGCCTGGACCGGGGGGTCTGGGGCCAACGTCCTGACTTTC. Translation: CAWTGGSGANVLTF.

The V gene is TRBV30, the J gene TRBJ2-7; maybe TRBD1 (5 bases). The CDR3 contains 12 residues. The germline V and J ends were trimmed by 1 base and 2 bases, with 6 bases remaining between them. CDR1 is GTSNPN, CDR2 SVGIG, per germline (reference sequence). DNA for the CDR3: TGTGCCTGGAGTGAGACAGCCTACGAGCAGTACTTC. It specifies CAWSETAYEQYF.

V gene TRBV2 combines with J gene TRBJ2-7, with a possible D match to TRBD2 (5 bases). In germline, CDR1 is SNHLY, CDR2 FYNNEI. The length of the CDR3 is 12 residues. Trimming pared 0 bases from V and 6 bases from J, leaving 6 bases between. The CDR3 bases are TGTGCCAGCAGTGAAGCTGGGAGCGAGCAGTACTTC. This gives the protein CASSEAGSEQYF.

Here the CDR3 reads CASSQGLVRSSTDTQYF. For the CDR3, the DNA is TGCGCCAGCAGCCAAGGACTAGTGAGGAGTAGCACAGATACGCAGTATTTT. The rearrangement links TRBV4-1 to TRBJ2-3, with D possibly TRBD2 on 6 matching bases. V was trimmed by 1 base and J by 0 bases, leaving 14 bases between them. Germline assignment: CDR1 MGHRA and CDR2 YSYEKL. The CDR3 consists of 17 residues.

CDR3 region: CASSYSSYEQYF. In DNA form, the CDR3 reads TGTGCCAGCAGCTACAGCTCCTACGAGCAGTACTTC. The chain combines TRBV11-2 with TRBJ2-7; D unclear. The CDR3 contains 12 residues. V was cut by 4 bases and J by 0 bases, with 4 bases left in between. CDR1 SGHAT and CDR2 FQNNGV come from the germline V gene.

The V gene is TRBV5-1, the J gene TRBJ2-7; D is unclear. The V and J ends lost 1 base and 4 bases respectively, with 12 bases between them. Germline assignment: CDR1 SGHRS and CDR2 YFSETQ. The length of the CDR3 is 14 residues. The CDR3 spells CASSLNGPGYEQYF. The CDR3 DNA sequence: TGCGCCAGCAGCTTGAATGGCCCTGGTTACGAGCAGTACTTC.

The rearrangement uses TRBV28 and TRBJ2-5; D might be TRBD2 (7 bases). Trimming removed 6 bases at V and 4 bases at J, with 15 bases between. CDR3 length: 14 amino acids. CDR1 and CDR2 from the germline V gene are MDHEN and SYDVKM. The DNA of the CDR3 is TGTGCCAGCAGGGGGCTGGGGGGGCCAGAGACCCAGTACTTC. Translation gives CASRGLGGPETQYF. Full variable domain (remainder filled in from reference TRBV28 and TRBJ2-5): DVKVTQSSRYLVKRTGEKVFLECVQDMDHENMFWYRQDPGLGLRLIYFSYDVKMKEKGDIPEGYSVSREKKERFSLILESASTNQTSMYLCASRGLGGPETQYFGPGTRLLVL.

The V gene is TRBV5-4, the J gene TRBJ1-1, with 7 bases fitting TRBD1. The germline CDR1 and CDR2 sequences are SGHNT and YYREEE (reference sequence). Trimming removed 2 bases from V and 1 base from J; junction bases left unmatched: 2. This CDR3 is built from 14 residues. The CDR3 coding sequence is TGTGCCAGCAGCTTAGACAGGGAGAACACTGAAGCTTTCTTT. This gives the protein CASSLDRENTEAFF.

The CDR3 reads CASSGRECGNEQFF. DNA of the CDR3: TGTGCCAGCAGCGGGCGGGAGTGCGGCAATGAGCAGTTCTTC. The chain has TRBV5-7 and TRBJ2-1; 7 nucleotides line up with TRBD2. TRBV5-7 is known as an ORF, though its function is uncertain. V lost 4 bases and J lost 6; bases outside the gene matches: 7. The CDR3 extends over 14 amino acids.

V usage is TRBV7-3 and J usage is TRBJ1-5; weak D call: TRBD1 (5 bases). CDR1 SGHTA and CDR2 FQGTGA come from the germline V gene. V lost 8 bases to trimming and J lost 6 bases, with 14 bases between them. CDR3 length: 13 amino acids. CDR3 sequence: CASAERGGQPQHF. The CDR3 DNA reads as TGTGCCAGCGCCGAAAGGGGAGGTCAGCCCCAGCATTTT.

The chain uses TRBV11-2 and TRBJ2-1, with 8 bases lining up with TRBD2. With 1 base clipped from V and 4 bases from J, the junction kept 3 bases outside the gene matches. The CDR3 runs to 15 residues. Germline-derived CDR1 and CDR2 are SGHAT and FQNNGV. CDR3 sequence: CASSLVLAEYNEQFF. The CDR3 DNA reads TGTGCCAGCAGCTTAGTACTAGCGGAGTACAATGAGCAGTTCTTC. Full variable domain (remainder filled in from reference TRBV11-2 and TRBJ2-1): EAGVAQSPRYKIIEKRQSVAFWCNPISGHATLYWYQQILGQGPKLLIQFQNNGVVDDSQLPKDRFSAERLKGVDSTLKIQPAKLEDSAVYLCASSLVLAEYNEQFFGPGTRLTVL.

This chain links TRBV4-2 with TRBJ2-1; 10 positions agree with TRBD2. The ends lost 3 bases at V and 9 bases at J; junction bases unmatched: 8. This CDR3 is 15 amino acids long. From germline, CDR1 is LGHNA and CDR2 YNFKEQ. This CDR3 is CASSHDLAGVGEQFF. The CDR3 coding sequence is TGTGCCAGCAGCCACGACCTAGCGGGAGTAGGTGAGCAGTTCTTC.

The chain joins TRBV5-6 to TRBJ2-7; unclear D gene. The CDR3 totals 11 residues. The V end lost 6 bases, the J end lost 2 bases, and 6 bases lay between the germline ends. Germline V CDR1 and CDR2: SGHDT, YYEEEE. The chain's CDR3 is CASNMAYEQYF. CDR3 bases: TGTGCCAGCAACATGGCCTACGAGCAGTACTTC. The full variable domain, rest sourced from reference TRBV5-6 and TRBJ2-7, is DAGVTQSPTHLIKTRGQQVTLRCSPKSGHDTVSWYQQALGQGPQFIFQYYEEEERQRGNFPDRFSGHQFPNYSSELNVNALLLGDSALYLCASNMAYEQYFGPGTRLTVT.

The rearrangement uses TRBV9 and TRBJ2-5; 14 bases are shared with TRBD2. The germline gives CDR1 SGDLS, CDR2 YYNGEE. The length of the CDR3 is 15 residues. V shed 3 bases and J 5 bases; nucleotides not matched to a gene: 3. For the CDR3, the DNA is TGTGCCAGCAGCGCTCGACTAGCGGGAGGGGAGACCCAGTACTTC. It specifies CASSARLAGGETQYF.

This clone appeared a few times. The rearrangement joins TRBV29-1 to TRBJ1-4; D gene ambiguous. Germline CDR1 is SQVTM and CDR2 is ANQGSEA. The CDR3 is 13 amino acids. Trimming pared 2 bases from V and 5 bases from J, leaving 9 bases between. This CDR3 is CSVEKQMNEKLFF. CDR3 DNA sequence: TGCAGCGTTGAAAAACAGATGAATGAAAAACTGTTTTTT.

This clone was picked up one time. The genes are TRBV7-8 and TRBJ1-4; D remains ambiguous. This CDR3 region has 12 residues. The germline gives CDR1 SGHVS, CDR2 FQNEAQ. V was trimmed by 1 base and J by 8 bases, leaving 5 bases between them. CDR3 sequence reads: CASSLVSEKLFF. DNA of the CDR3: TGTGCCAGCAGCTTAGTATCCGAAAAACTGTTTTTT.

The gene calls are TRBV30 and TRBJ2-1; 11 nucleotides align to TRBD2. V lost 3 bases to trimming and J lost 8 bases; unmatched junction nucleotides: 12. This CDR3 contains 16 residues. Germline V gives CDR1 GTSNPN, CDR2 SVGIG (reference sequence). The CDR3 region has the DNA TGTGCCTGGAGCCCCCTAGGGCTACTAGCGGGAGATGAGCAGTTCTTC. Amino acids: CAWSPLGLLAGDEQFF.